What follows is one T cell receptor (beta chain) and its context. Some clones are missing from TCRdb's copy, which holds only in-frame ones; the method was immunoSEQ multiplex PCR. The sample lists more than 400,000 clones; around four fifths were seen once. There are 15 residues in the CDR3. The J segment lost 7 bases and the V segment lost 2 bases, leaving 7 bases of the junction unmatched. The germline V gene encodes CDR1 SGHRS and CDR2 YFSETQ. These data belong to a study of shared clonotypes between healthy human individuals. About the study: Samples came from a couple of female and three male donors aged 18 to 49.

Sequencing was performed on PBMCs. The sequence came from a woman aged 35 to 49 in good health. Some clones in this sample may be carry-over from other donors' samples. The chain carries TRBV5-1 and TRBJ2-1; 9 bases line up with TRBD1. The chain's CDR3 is CASSFAGQGINEQFF. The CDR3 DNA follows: TGCGCCAGCAGCTTTGCGGGACAGGGAATTAATGAGCAGTTCTTC. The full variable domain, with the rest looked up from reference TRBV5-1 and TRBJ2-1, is KAGVTQTPRYLIKTRGQQVTLSCSPISGHRSVSWYQQTPGQGLQFLFEYFSETQRNKGNFPGRFSGRQFSNSRSEMNVSTLELGDSALYLCASSFAGQGINEQFFGPGTRLTVL.